The present T cell receptor (beta chain) was sequenced within a study of blood T cell repertoires in COVID-19. Study-level information: Samples of COVID-19 (acute and convalescent) were obtained from the United States, Italy and Spain. Sources were T cells, B-cell-depleted T cells, or PBMCs; the material itself was cDNA or gDNA.

This clone was detected only a few times. Germline V gene sequence: CDR1 LNHDA, CDR2 SQIVND (reference sequence). This CDR3 comprises 15 residues. V shed 10 bases, J shed 3 bases, and the junction held 15 bases outside the gene matches. Methods used by the authors: For nucleated cells, counts were estimated from reference gene primer amplification. Profiled with immunoSEQ multiplex PCR; TCRdb holds only in-frame clones, not every one. V and J calls plus clone size are reproduced from that table; the DNA served to infer D and trimming. This table has almost 300,000 clones, around 90% appearing once. The sample comprised peripheral blood. The J gene is TRBJ2-7, the V gene TRBV19; 7 bases agree with TRBD2. The sequence came from an older man with acute or convalescent COVID-19. CDR3 in DNA: TGTGCCACTCAATCGTTGGGGGGGGGTGACTACGAGCAGTACTTC. The encoded protein is CATQSLGGGDYEQYF. The full variable domain, its missing parts supplied by reference TRBV19 and TRBJ2-7, is DGGITQSPKYLFRKEGQNVTLSCEQNLNHDAMYWYRQDPGQGLRLIYYSQIVNDFQKGDIAEGYSVSREKKESFPLTVTSAQKNPTAFYLCATQSLGGGDYEQYFGPGTRLTVT.